Listed below are T cell receptor beta chains from one sample, sequenced in a study of identical twins. Using its own MiXCR run on the 5' RACE reads, TCRdb lists one record per CDR3 protein. Among approximately 1.8 million distinct CDR3 sequences listed, about 30% were seen once. Sequencing was carried out using cord blood. These receptors originate from a newborn girl in good health. Both conserved end residues are part of each CDR3. Fields, in order: CDR3 protein, CDR3 DNA, D gene, clone size, V gene, J gene. D genes are given only for firm matches. Clone size is shown for a subset of rows, as once, few, many or a class of expanded clone.

CDR3aa: CSVTGLAATKQFF
CDR3nt: TGCAGCGTCACCGGGCTGGCCGCAACAAAGCAGTTCTTC
d_gene: NA
abundance: NA
v_gene: TRBV29-1
j_gene: TRBJ2-1

CDR3aa: CASSLRPPSGEYNEQFF
CDR3nt: TGTGCCAGCAGCTTACGCCCTCCTAGCGGGGAGTACAATGAGCAGTTCTTC
d_gene: TRBD2
abundance: NA
v_gene: TRBV11-2
j_gene: TRBJ2-1

CDR3aa: CAIGNRDSYEQYF
CDR3nt: TGTGCCATCGGAAACAGGGACTCCTACGAGCAGTACTTC
d_gene: NA
abundance: NA
v_gene: TRBV10-3
j_gene: TRBJ2-7

CDR3aa: CSARQLAGSHEQYF
CDR3nt: TGCAGTGCTAGACAACTAGCGGGAAGCCACGAGCAGTACTTC
d_gene: TRBD2
abundance: few
v_gene: TRBV20-1
j_gene: TRBJ2-7

CDR3aa: CASSIGGVMNTEAFF
CDR3nt: TGTGCCAGTAGTATTGGTGGGGTCATGAACACTGAAGCTTTCTTT
d_gene: NA
abundance: NA
v_gene: TRBV19
j_gene: TRBJ1-1

CDR3aa: CASSQYDRFQETQYF
CDR3nt: TGTGCCAGCAGCCAATACGACAGGTTCCAAGAGACCCAGTACTTC
d_gene: NA
abundance: few
v_gene: TRBV3-1
j_gene: TRBJ2-5

CDR3aa: CASSLDGLAGVKSYNEQFF
CDR3nt: TGTGCCAGCAGCTTAGATGGGCTAGCGGGGGTTAAATCCTACAATGAGCAGTTCTTC
d_gene: TRBD2
abundance: NA
v_gene: TRBV11-2
j_gene: TRBJ2-1

CDR3aa: CASSFPNTEAFF
CDR3nt: TGTGCCAGCAGTTTCCCGAACACTGAAGCTTTCTTT
d_gene: NA
abundance: many
v_gene: TRBV12-3/TRBV12-4
j_gene: TRBJ1-1

CDR3aa: CATSRDKRTGYEQYF
CDR3nt: TGTGCCACCAGCAGGGACAAGAGAACAGGGTACGAGCAGTACTTC
d_gene: NA
abundance: NA
v_gene: TRBV15
j_gene: TRBJ2-7

CDR3aa: CASSLSGGRSNGYTF
CDR3nt: TGTGCCAGCAGTTTATCCGGGGGCCGAAGTAATGGCTACACCTTC
d_gene: NA
abundance: NA
v_gene: TRBV27
j_gene: TRBJ1-2

CDR3aa: CAPLGRTGSLGTQYF
CDR3nt: TGTGCCCCCCTTGGAAGGACAGGGAGTTTGGGTACGCAGTATTTT
d_gene: TRBD1
abundance: few
v_gene: TRBV24-1
j_gene: TRBJ2-3

CDR3aa: CASSTLAGDSFTQYF
CDR3nt: TGTGCCAGCAGCACTCTAGCGGGTGATAGCTTTACGCAGTATTTT
d_gene: TRBD2
abundance: few
v_gene: TRBV11-2
j_gene: TRBJ2-3

CDR3aa: CASSFPGTSSYEQYF
CDR3nt: TGTGCCAGCAGTTTCCCCGGGACGAGCTCCTACGAGCAGTACTTC
d_gene: NA
abundance: many
v_gene: TRBV28
j_gene: TRBJ2-7

CDR3aa: CASSVGSGVDEQYF
CDR3nt: TGTGCCAGCAGCGTAGGAAGCGGGGTCGACGAGCAGTACTTC
d_gene: TRBD2
abundance: NA
v_gene: TRBV9
j_gene: TRBJ2-7

CDR3aa: CASSYKDYLDEQFF
CDR3nt: TGTGCCAGCAGTTACAAAGACTATTTGGATGAGCAGTTCTTC
d_gene: NA
abundance: NA
v_gene: TRBV6-5
j_gene: TRBJ2-1

CDR3aa: CASSREDRGSDEQYF
CDR3nt: TGTGCCAGCAGTAGAGAGGACAGGGGCAGCGACGAGCAGTACTTC
d_gene: TRBD1
abundance: few
v_gene: TRBV12-3/TRBV12-4
j_gene: TRBJ2-7

CDR3aa: CSGRVSLGTEAFF
CDR3nt: TGCAGTGGGAGGGTTTCGTTGGGCACTGAAGCTTTCTTT
d_gene: NA
abundance: NA
v_gene: TRBV20-1
j_gene: TRBJ1-1

CDR3aa: CASSENGRRWTDTQYF
CDR3nt: TGTGCCAGCAGTGAAAACGGACGGAGGTGGACAGATACGCAGTATTTT
d_gene: NA
abundance: few
v_gene: TRBV2
j_gene: TRBJ2-3

CDR3aa: CSANRGSSYNSPLHF
CDR3nt: TGCAGTGCTAACAGGGGGAGCTCCTATAATTCACCCCTCCACTTT
d_gene: TRBD1
abundance: few
v_gene: TRBV20-1
j_gene: TRBJ1-6

CDR3aa: CASSPLATSYNEQFF
CDR3nt: TGTGCCAGTAGTCCACTAGCGACCTCCTACAATGAGCAGTTCTTC
d_gene: TRBD2
abundance: NA
v_gene: TRBV19
j_gene: TRBJ2-1

CDR3aa: CSVARIWEGRRNEQFF
CDR3nt: TGCAGCGTTGCAAGGATTTGGGAGGGGCGGCGGAATGAGCAGTTCTTC
d_gene: TRBD2
abundance: few
v_gene: TRBV29-1
j_gene: TRBJ2-1

CDR3aa: CASSLGLAGPRDTQYF
CDR3nt: TGCGCCAGCAGCCTCGGACTAGCGGGACCGAGAGATACGCAGTATTTT
d_gene: TRBD2
abundance: NA
v_gene: TRBV5-1
j_gene: TRBJ2-3

CDR3aa: CASSEAPTLYYGYTF
CDR3nt: TGTGCCAGCAGTGAAGCGCCCACCCTTTACTATGGCTACACCTTC
d_gene: NA
abundance: few
v_gene: TRBV2
j_gene: TRBJ1-2

CDR3aa: CSAPRTGGYSNQPQHF
CDR3nt: TGCAGTGCCCCCCGGACAGGGGGCTATAGCAATCAGCCCCAGCATTTT
d_gene: TRBD1
abundance: NA
v_gene: TRBV20-1
j_gene: TRBJ1-5

CDR3aa: CASSLVAATGELFF
CDR3nt: TGTGCCAGCAGTTTAGTGGCGGCCACCGGGGAGCTGTTTTTT
d_gene: NA
abundance: NA
v_gene: TRBV12-3/TRBV12-4
j_gene: TRBJ2-2

CDR3aa: CASSSLPLAEFHEQFF
CDR3nt: TGTGCCAGCAGCTCATTGCCACTAGCCGAATTCCATGAGCAGTTCTTC
d_gene: NA
abundance: NA
v_gene: TRBV11-2
j_gene: TRBJ2-1

CDR3aa: CASSSRHRGGYEQYF
CDR3nt: TGTGCCAGCAGTTCACGACACAGGGGAGGATACGAGCAGTACTTC
d_gene: NA
abundance: NA
v_gene: TRBV27
j_gene: TRBJ2-7

CDR3aa: CASSARGRDGYTF
CDR3nt: TGTGCCAGCAGCGCGCGGGGGAGGGATGGCTACACCTTC
d_gene: NA
abundance: NA
v_gene: TRBV28
j_gene: TRBJ1-2

CDR3aa: CASSFLNQGAVSNQPQHF
CDR3nt: TGTGCCAGCAGTTTTCTGAATCAGGGGGCAGTGAGCAATCAGCCCCAGCATTTT
d_gene: TRBD1
abundance: few
v_gene: TRBV28
j_gene: TRBJ1-5

CDR3aa: CASSHGSGGTTDTQYF
CDR3nt: TGTGCCAGCAGCCATGGTAGCGGGGGAACCACAGATACGCAGTATTTT
d_gene: TRBD2
abundance: NA
v_gene: TRBV3-1
j_gene: TRBJ2-3

CDR3aa: CASGLTRTFNTEAFF
CDR3nt: TGTGCCAGCGGCCTAACCCGGACATTCAACACTGAAGCTTTCTTT
d_gene: NA
abundance: few
v_gene: TRBV12-3/TRBV12-4
j_gene: TRBJ1-1

CDR3aa: CASRLYWLAGPGELFF
CDR3nt: TGTGCCAGCAGACTTTACTGGCTAGCGGGCCCCGGGGAGCTGTTTTTT
d_gene: TRBD2
abundance: NA
v_gene: TRBV5-8
j_gene: TRBJ2-2

CDR3aa: CASKPTGSYKQYF
CDR3nt: TGTGCCAGCAAGCCGACTGGGAGCTACAAGCAGTACTTC
d_gene: NA
abundance: NA
v_gene: TRBV11-2
j_gene: TRBJ2-7

CDR3aa: CASSMGTSVKNEQYF
CDR3nt: TGTGCCAGCAGCATGGGGACTAGCGTCAAAAATGAGCAGTACTTC
d_gene: TRBD2
abundance: NA
v_gene: TRBV7-2
j_gene: TRBJ2-5

CDR3aa: CASSVWGDQYF
CDR3nt: TGTGCCAGCAGTGTGTGGGGCGACCAGTACTTC
d_gene: NA
abundance: NA
v_gene: TRBV6-1
j_gene: TRBJ2-7

CDR3aa: CASSHPRTSLNEQYF
CDR3nt: TGTGCCAGCAGCCATCCCCGGACTAGCCTAAATGAGCAGTACTTC
d_gene: TRBD2
abundance: NA
v_gene: TRBV14
j_gene: TRBJ2-5

CDR3aa: CASSSGGPDTQYF
CDR3nt: TGTGCCAGCAGTTCGGGAGGGCCAGATACGCAGTATTTT
d_gene: TRBD2
abundance: many
v_gene: TRBV28
j_gene: TRBJ2-3

CDR3aa: CASSQDAGAHTDTQYF
CDR3nt: TGTGCCAGCAGCCAAGACGCGGGGGCCCACACAGATACGCAGTATTTT
d_gene: NA
abundance: NA
v_gene: TRBV4-2
j_gene: TRBJ2-3

CDR3aa: CASSRLAENTGELFF
CDR3nt: TGCGCCAGCAGCCGACTAGCGGAGAACACCGGGGAGCTGTTTTTT
d_gene: TRBD2
abundance: few
v_gene: TRBV5-1
j_gene: TRBJ2-2

CDR3aa: CASSPTGGGGELFF
CDR3nt: TGTGCCAGCAGTCCGACAGGGGGAGGCGGGGAGCTGTTTTTT
d_gene: TRBD1
abundance: NA
v_gene: TRBV28
j_gene: TRBJ2-2

CDR3aa: CASSVGREGGIYGYTF
CDR3nt: TGTGCCAGCAGCGTAGGTAGGGAAGGAGGGATCTATGGCTACACCTTC
d_gene: NA
abundance: few
v_gene: TRBV9
j_gene: TRBJ1-2

CDR3aa: CASSLRDRAHEQYF
CDR3nt: TGTGCCAGCAGCTTAAGGGACAGGGCCCACGAGCAGTACTTC
d_gene: TRBD1
abundance: few
v_gene: TRBV7-8
j_gene: TRBJ2-7

CDR3aa: CSATPDNLLGYTF
CDR3nt: TGCAGTGCCACCCCGGACAACCTTCTTGGCTACACCTTC
d_gene: NA
abundance: few
v_gene: TRBV20-1
j_gene: TRBJ1-2

CDR3aa: CTSSLGGFSYEQYF
CDR3nt: TGTACTAGCAGCTTAGGCGGGTTTTCCTACGAGCAGTACTTC
d_gene: NA
abundance: NA
v_gene: TRBV7-7
j_gene: TRBJ2-7

CDR3aa: CAGSPGLNYGYTF
CDR3nt: TGTGCCGGCTCTCCGGGGCTGAACTATGGCTACACCTTC
d_gene: NA
abundance: NA
v_gene: TRBV7-9
j_gene: TRBJ1-2

CDR3aa: CASSFTRRSSYEQYF
CDR3nt: TGTGCCAGCAGCTTTACCCGACGGTCCTCCTACGAGCAGTACTTC
d_gene: NA
abundance: NA
v_gene: TRBV7-9
j_gene: TRBJ2-7

CDR3aa: CASSEVASNEQYF
CDR3nt: TGTGCCAGCAGTGAAGTGGCGTCCAATGAGCAGTACTTC
d_gene: NA
abundance: NA
v_gene: TRBV2
j_gene: TRBJ2-5

CDR3aa: CASSRGLAFPIQYF
CDR3nt: TGTGCCAGCAGCCGGGGACTAGCTTTCCCAATTCAGTACTTC
d_gene: TRBD2
abundance: few
v_gene: TRBV7-2
j_gene: TRBJ2-4

CDR3aa: CASSPTSSGSGANVLTF
CDR3nt: TGTGCCAGCAGTCCTACCTCCAGTGGCTCTGGGGCCAACGTCCTGACTTTC
d_gene: NA
abundance: NA
v_gene: TRBV28
j_gene: TRBJ2-6

CDR3aa: CASRETGIGGQETQYF
CDR3nt: TGTGCCAGCAGGGAGACAGGGATCGGGGGCCAAGAGACCCAGTACTTC
d_gene: NA
abundance: NA
v_gene: TRBV12-3/TRBV12-4
j_gene: TRBJ2-5

CDR3aa: CASSVGGSGYTF
CDR3nt: TGTGCCAGCAGCGTCGGGGGGAGCGGCTACACCTTC
d_gene: NA
abundance: few
v_gene: TRBV9
j_gene: TRBJ1-2

CDR3aa: CASSPTILAVETQYF
CDR3nt: TGTGCCAGCAGCCCGACCATACTAGCGGTGGAGACCCAGTACTTC
d_gene: TRBD2
abundance: NA
v_gene: TRBV5-4
j_gene: TRBJ2-5